Given below is one T cell receptor (beta chain) in context. Its antigen target is currently unknown. Per-nucleotide qualities are absent, and no much larger clonotype sits a single base away. This record comes from a study of T cell responses to AZD1222 COVID-19 vaccine (dated by TCRdb to the early 2020s). Study-level background: AZD1222 recipients given second doses at about 4 weeks or at about 12 weeks were pooled, since spike-specific TCR depth and breadth were not found to differ between the two schedules. Enrollment into the trials was organized by age into subgroups of 18-55, 56-69 and 70-plus years, and those subgroups contained roughly 150, 30 and 60 TCR-sequenced participants, respectively. A total of 230 to 250 trial participants underwent TCR sequencing, of whom about 200 had received two doses of AZD1222 and roughly 26 had received two doses of the MenACWY control vaccine.

Reading from cysteine to phenylalanine, the CDR3 counts 12 amino acids. Left in the record is the CDR3 DNA by itself, 36 bases read in frame from the first base. CDR1 is given as SGHRS and CDR2 as YFSETQ, both from the germline V gene. Cut back by 4 bases and 7 bases, the V and J ends lie 11 bases apart. What this sample's time point label stands for: baseline before first vaccination. Vaccinee samples were obtained from the UK trials COV001 and COV002, which included a single-blind randomized controlled phase 2/3 trial of AZD1222 (ChAdOx1 nCoV-19) in healthy adults. For TCRbeta chain sequencing, PBMC samples from trial participants were taken at day 0 and at day 28 after the second dose. What the research found in general, with its limitations: In the small 56-69-year group, the increase in depth fell short of significance, most likely because of low power. Because no day 14 peak-response samples were available, repertoires were characterized only after the peak T cell response. Reportedly, almost half of the unique spike-specific TCRs recognized epitopes lying outside the regions that are mutated in the B.1.351 and B.1.1.7 variants. A significant rise in spike-specific TCR breadth and depth was observed after two AZD1222 doses relative to day 0 and relative to MenACWY recipients. Conclusions about previously exposed vaccinees are limited, since just six or seven AZD1222 recipients were seropositive for SARS-CoV-2 at baseline. The vaccine-associated CD4 TCRs covered the entire spike protein, and the dominant responses fell in regions 160-218 and 743-854. Participants were mostly white British, with more females than males. The authors suggested clonal diversity may have been underestimated.

The CDR3 regions of human TCRbeta chains were analyzed by immunosequencing. As for the original processing: TCRs in the repertoires were compared against a reference library of SARS-CoV-2-specific TCRs that had been generated with the MIRA antigen-specificity platform. Breadth meant the fraction of unique TCRs that were SARS-CoV-2-associated, whereas depth meant the fraction of total T cells that were SARS-CoV-2-associated. Each spike-specific TCR was assigned to its reactive spike region and to a CD4 or CD8 class using the MIRA data. Log10-transformed breadth and depth values were compared by one-way ANOVA with Sidak's multiple comparisons tests. TCRdb re-hosts the immuneACCESS table, in-frame sequences only. Its copies lack some clones; in the studies checked, an unresolved V gene accounts for under half of them, and the cause for the rest is not known. That table is the source of V, J and clone size, and D and trimming were worked out from the DNA. The sample table shows 150,000 or so clones, and roughly 92% are seen once. Approximately 4.7% of the sample comes from the top ten.

This clonotype originated in an adult in good health. The sequence joins TRBV5-1 to TRBJ1-2; too little of a D gene remains to name it. The sample in question was peripheral blood, obtained on day 0 of AZD1222 vaccination. The DNA sequence is as follows: TGCGCCAGCAGCCCCGAGGGCGCTGGCTACACCTTC. Its amino acids are CASSPEGAGYTF.